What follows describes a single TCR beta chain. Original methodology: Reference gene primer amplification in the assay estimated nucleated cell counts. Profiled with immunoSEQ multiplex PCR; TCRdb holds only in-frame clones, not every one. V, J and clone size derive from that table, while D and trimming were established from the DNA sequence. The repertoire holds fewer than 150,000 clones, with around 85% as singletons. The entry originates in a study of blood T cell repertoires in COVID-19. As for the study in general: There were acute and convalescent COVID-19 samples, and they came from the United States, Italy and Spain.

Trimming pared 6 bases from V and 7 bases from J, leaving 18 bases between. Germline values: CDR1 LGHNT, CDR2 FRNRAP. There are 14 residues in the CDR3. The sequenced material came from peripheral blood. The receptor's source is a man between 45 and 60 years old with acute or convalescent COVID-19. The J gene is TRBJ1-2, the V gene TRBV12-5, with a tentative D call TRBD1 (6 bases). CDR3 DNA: TGTGCTAGTGGCCCCTCGGGGGGCGGCGGTGGCTACACCTTC. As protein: CASGPSGGGGGYTF.